This paragraph reports one T cell receptor beta chain. What was amplified from RNA transcripts were TCR beta CDR3 regions. When the TCR CDR3 underwent first-round RT-PCR, the HTBI primer set was used. TCRdb reanalysed the multiplex PCR reads using MiXCR and keeps one entry per CDR3 protein. In the table there are 340,000 or so distinct CDR3 sequences, around a sixth of which are singletons. This record belongs to a study of T cells in Graves' hyperthyroidism and ophthalmopathy. The CDR3 is made up of 15 amino acids. Germline lookup yields CDR1 SNHLY and CDR2 FYNNEI. V shed 6 bases, J shed 2 bases, and the junction held 4 bases outside the gene matches.

The sample consisted of blood. The TCR sequence derives from a woman aged 45 to 65 with Graves' hyperthyroidism. The genes are TRBV2 and TRBJ1-5; 10 bases align to TRBD1. Here the CDR3 reads CASRRQGAGNQPQHF. CDR3 sequence (DNA): TGTGCCAGCAGACGACAGGGGGCGGGCAATCAGCCCCAGCATTTT.